Listed below are T cell receptor beta chains from one sample, sequenced in a study of T cells in Graves' hyperthyroidism and ophthalmopathy. Each CDR3 protein gets one entry after TCRdb re-called the multiplex PCR reads with MiXCR. Of around 450,000 distinct CDR3 sequences listed, roughly 15% are singletons. Sample: blood. These receptors came from a woman aged 18-29 years with Graves' hyperthyroidism. CDR3s include the opening cysteine and the closing phenylalanine or tryptophan. The D gene is left open where the match is weak. Not all rows give a size; the values are once, few, many and, for expanded clones, a class.

clone size	CDR3 length	V gene	J gene	D gene	CDR3 protein	CDR3 DNA
-	15	TRBV4-3	TRBJ1-1	-	CASSQAPKGNTEAFF	TGCGCCAGCAGCCAAGCCCCTAAAGGGAACACTGAAGCTTTCTTT
-	16	TRBV30	TRBJ2-2	TRBD2	CAWSVRGLANTGELFF	TGTGCCTGGAGTGTACGCGGACTAGCTAACACCGGGGAGCTGTTTTTT
-	16	TRBV6-1	TRBJ2-3	TRBD1	CASSRGDRGITDTQYF	TGTGCCAGCAGCCGGGGGGACAGGGGAATAACAGATACGCAGTATTTT
many	16	TRBV5-4	TRBJ2-7	TRBD2	CASSFAGTSGRVEQYF	TGTGCCAGCAGCTTCGCCGGGACTAGCGGGAGGGTCGAGCAGTACTTC
-	14	TRBV5-1	TRBJ2-5	-	CASSSDGRQETQYF	TGCGCCAGCAGCTCGGACGGCCGCCAAGAGACCCAGTACTTC
many	14	TRBV7-2	TRBJ1-1	-	CASSRSQGTTEAFF	TGTGCCAGCAGCCGGTCTCAGGGGACCACTGAAGCTTTCTTT
few	15	TRBV19	TRBJ2-3	-	CASSMSSGGTDTQYF	TGTGCCAGTAGTATGTCCAGCGGAGGCACAGATACGCAGTATTTT
-	13	TRBV20-1	TRBJ2-4	-	CSVQGGTKNIQYF	TGCAGTGTTCAGGGGGGGACCAAAAACATTCAGTACTTC
many	17	TRBV7-8	TRBJ1-1	-	CASSKGAVLVLNTEAFF	TGTGCCAGCAGTAAGGGAGCCGTACTGGTATTGAACACTGAAGCTTTCTTT
many	16	TRBV4-3	TRBJ1-1	-	CASSQASIGRDTEAFF	TGCGCCAGCAGCCAAGCCAGCATTGGGAGGGACACTGAAGCTTTCTTT
-	16	TRBV5-1	TRBJ2-1	-	CASSLTSRGGYNEQFF	TGCGCCAGCAGCTTGACCAGCCGAGGGGGATACAATGAGCAGTTCTTC
many	14	TRBV7-9	TRBJ1-1	TRBD1	CASSARQGLDEAFF	TGTGCCAGCAGCGCAAGACAGGGTTTGGATGAAGCTTTCTTT
many	14	TRBV12-3/TRBV12-4	TRBJ2-3	TRBD2	CASITGTTTDTQYF	TGTGCCAGCATCACCGGGACTACCACAGATACGCAGTATTTT
many	14	TRBV3-1	TRBJ1-5	-	CASSDRGYNQPQHF	TGTGCCAGCAGCGATCGAGGGTACAATCAGCCCCAGCATTTT
-	16	TRBV4-1	TRBJ2-1	TRBD2	CASSQVTSGRVNEQFF	TGCGCCAGCAGCCAAGTAACTAGCGGGAGAGTGAATGAGCAGTTCTTC
many	14	TRBV7-2	TRBJ2-7	TRBD1	CASSGTGGFYEQYF	TGTGCCAGCAGCGGAACAGGGGGGTTCTACGAGCAGTACTTC
-	14	TRBV12-3/TRBV12-4	TRBJ1-1	-	CASSREGGYTEAFF	TGTGCCAGCAGCCGCGAGGGGGGTTACACTGAAGCTTTCTTT
many	15	TRBV7-2	TRBJ2-3	-	CASSLVDLGTDTQYF	TGTGCCAGCAGCTTAGTCGACTTGGGAACAGATACGCAGTATTTT
many	14	TRBV10-3	TRBJ2-3	TRBD2	CAIGSGRESDTQYF	TGTGCCATCGGTAGCGGGAGGGAATCAGATACGCAGTATTTT
many	10	TRBV20-1	TRBJ2-7	TRBD1	CSAIGTGQYF	TGCAGTGCTATTGGGACAGGGCAGTACTTC
many	15	TRBV5-1	TRBJ2-5	TRBD2	CASSISGSGGETQYF	TGCGCCAGCAGCATTAGCGGGAGTGGAGGAGAGACCCAGTACTTC
many	13	TRBV7-8	TRBJ1-5	-	CASSLVEDQPQHF	TGTGCCAGCAGCTTAGTTGAAGACCAGCCCCAGCATTTT
many	14	TRBV9	TRBJ2-7	TRBD2	CASSGGTSVYEQYF	TGTGCCAGCAGCGGCGGGACTAGCGTCTACGAGCAGTACTTC
few	15	TRBV4-3	TRBJ1-4	-	CASSQEGGDNEKLFF	TGCGCCAGCAGCCAAGAAGGAGGAGATAATGAAAAACTGTTTTTT
-	15	TRBV20-1	TRBJ2-1	TRBD2	CSATSTSGSYNEQFF	TGCAGTGCTACATCGACTAGCGGATCCTACAATGAGCAGTTCTTC
many	12	TRBV6-1	TRBJ2-7	TRBD2	CASRTSNSEQYF	TGTGCCAGTAGGACTAGCAACTCCGAGCAGTACTTC
few	16	TRBV5-5	TRBJ2-5	-	CASSLEPHRVRETQYF	TGTGCCAGCAGCTTGGAACCCCACAGGGTTAGAGAGACCCAGTACTTC
many	12	TRBV6-1	TRBJ2-7	-	CASSKNLYEQYF	TGTGCCAGCAGTAAGAACCTCTACGAGCAGTACTTC
many	14	TRBV12-5	TRBJ2-5	TRBD2	CASSLAGGSETQYF	TGTGCTAGTTCTTTAGCGGGAGGTTCGGAGACCCAGTACTTC
many	12	TRBV2	TRBJ1-4	-	CASRGPAEKLFF	TGTGCCAGCAGGGGACCCGCTGAAAAACTGTTTTTT
many	17	TRBV10-3	TRBJ2-3	-	CAINPKESRGSTDTQYF	TGTGCCATCAACCCGAAGGAGAGTCGTGGAAGCACAGATACGCAGTATTTT
many	14	TRBV12-3/TRBV12-4	TRBJ2-5	TRBD1	CASSMTGLQETQYF	TGTGCCAGCAGTATGACAGGGCTTCAAGAGACCCAGTACTTC
few	14	TRBV4-1	TRBJ1-4	-	CASMTTGHNEKLFF	TGCGCCAGCATGACTACGGGCCATAATGAAAAACTGTTTTTT
many	17	TRBV7-2	TRBJ2-5	-	CASSPRGDPTYQETQYF	TGTGCCAGCAGCCCGAGGGGGGACCCCACGTACCAAGAGACCCAGTACTTC
-	11	TRBV20-1	TRBJ2-7	TRBD2	CSAGTSFEQYF	TGCAGTGCTGGGACTAGCTTCGAGCAGTACTTC
-	14	TRBV11-2	TRBJ2-7	TRBD2	CASSSELAGEKQYF	TGTGCCAGCAGCTCTGAACTAGCGGGAGAAAAGCAGTACTTC
few	14	TRBV19	TRBJ2-1	-	CATSASSSYNEQFF	TGTGCGACCTCTGCATCGTCCTCCTACAATGAGCAGTTCTTC